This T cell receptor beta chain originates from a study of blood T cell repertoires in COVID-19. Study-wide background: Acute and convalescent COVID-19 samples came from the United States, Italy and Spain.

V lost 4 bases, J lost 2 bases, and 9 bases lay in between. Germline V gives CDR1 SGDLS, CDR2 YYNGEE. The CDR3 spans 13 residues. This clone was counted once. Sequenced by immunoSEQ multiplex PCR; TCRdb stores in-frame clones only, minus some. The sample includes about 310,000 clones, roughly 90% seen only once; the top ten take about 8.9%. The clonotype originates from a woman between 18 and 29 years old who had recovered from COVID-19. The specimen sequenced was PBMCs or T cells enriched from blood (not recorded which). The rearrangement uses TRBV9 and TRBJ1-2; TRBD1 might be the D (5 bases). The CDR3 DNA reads TGTGCCAGCAGCCAAGACAGAAACTATGGCTACACCTTC. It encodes CASSQDRNYGYTF.